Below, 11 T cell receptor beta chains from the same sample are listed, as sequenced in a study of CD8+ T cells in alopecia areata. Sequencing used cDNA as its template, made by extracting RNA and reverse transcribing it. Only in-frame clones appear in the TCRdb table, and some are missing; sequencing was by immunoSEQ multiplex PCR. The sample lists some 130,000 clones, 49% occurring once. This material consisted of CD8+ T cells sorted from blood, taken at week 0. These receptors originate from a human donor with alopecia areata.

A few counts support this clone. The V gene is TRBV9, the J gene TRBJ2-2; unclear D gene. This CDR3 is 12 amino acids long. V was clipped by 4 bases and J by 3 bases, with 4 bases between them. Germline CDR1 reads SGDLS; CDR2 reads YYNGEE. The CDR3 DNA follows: TGTGCCAGCAGCCCGGACACCGGGGAGCTGTTTTTT. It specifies CASSPDTGELFF.

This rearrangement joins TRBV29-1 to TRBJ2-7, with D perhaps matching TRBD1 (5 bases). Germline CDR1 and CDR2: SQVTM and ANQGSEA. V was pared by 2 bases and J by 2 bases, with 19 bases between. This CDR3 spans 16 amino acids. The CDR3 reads CSVERVTGLNAYEQYF. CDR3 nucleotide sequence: TGCAGCGTTGAAAGGGTAACAGGCCTCAACGCCTACGAGCAGTACTTC.

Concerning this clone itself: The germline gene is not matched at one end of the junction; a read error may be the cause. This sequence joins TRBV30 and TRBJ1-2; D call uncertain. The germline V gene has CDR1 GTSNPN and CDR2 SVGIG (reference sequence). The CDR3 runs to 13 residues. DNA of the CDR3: TGTGCCTGGATCTCGCCAGCAGACTACGGCTACACCTTC. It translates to CAWISPADYGYTF.

In nucleotides, the CDR3 is TGTGCCAGCAGCGTAGCTGCGTGGGGCACCGGGGAGCTGTTTTTT. It encodes CASSVAAWGTGELFF. V gene TRBV9 combines with J gene TRBJ2-2; unclear D gene. CDR3 length equals 15 residues. The V end lost 0 bases, the J end lost 4 bases, and 10 bases lay between the germline ends. Germline CDR1 SGDLS, CDR2 YYNGEE.

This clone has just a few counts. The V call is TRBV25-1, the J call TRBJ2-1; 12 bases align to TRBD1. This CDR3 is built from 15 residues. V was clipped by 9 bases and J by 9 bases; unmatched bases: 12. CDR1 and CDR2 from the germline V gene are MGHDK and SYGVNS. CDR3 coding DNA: TGTGCCAGTTTTACCGGGACAGGGGGCTTTACTGAGCAGTTCTTC. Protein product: CASFTGTGGFTEQFF.

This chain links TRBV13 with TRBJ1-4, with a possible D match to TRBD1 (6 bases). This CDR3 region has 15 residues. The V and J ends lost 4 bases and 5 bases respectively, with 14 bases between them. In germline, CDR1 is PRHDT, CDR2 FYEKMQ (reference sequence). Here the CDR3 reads CASSSEGVSNEKLFF. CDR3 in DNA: TGTGCCAGCAGCTCGGAGGGGGTGTCCAATGAAAAACTGTTTTTT.

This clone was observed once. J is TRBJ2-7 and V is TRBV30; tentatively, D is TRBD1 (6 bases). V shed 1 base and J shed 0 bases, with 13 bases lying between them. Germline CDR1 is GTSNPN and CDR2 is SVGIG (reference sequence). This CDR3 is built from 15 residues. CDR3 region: CAWSASRDNSYEQYF. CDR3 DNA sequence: TGTGCCTGGAGTGCGAGCCGGGACAACTCCTACGAGCAGTACTTC.

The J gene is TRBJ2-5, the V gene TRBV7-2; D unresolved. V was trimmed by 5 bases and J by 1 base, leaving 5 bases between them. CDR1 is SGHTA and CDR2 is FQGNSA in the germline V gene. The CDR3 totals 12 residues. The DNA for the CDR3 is TGTGCCAGCAGCCGCACCCAAGAGACCCAGTACTTC. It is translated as CASSRTQETQYF.

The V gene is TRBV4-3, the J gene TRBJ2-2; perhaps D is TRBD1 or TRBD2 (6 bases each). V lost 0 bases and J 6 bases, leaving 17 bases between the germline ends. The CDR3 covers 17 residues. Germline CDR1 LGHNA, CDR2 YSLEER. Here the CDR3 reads CASSQDEWGATAGELFF. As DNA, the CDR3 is TGCGCCAGCAGCCAAGATGAGTGGGGGGCCACGGCCGGGGAGCTGTTTTTT.

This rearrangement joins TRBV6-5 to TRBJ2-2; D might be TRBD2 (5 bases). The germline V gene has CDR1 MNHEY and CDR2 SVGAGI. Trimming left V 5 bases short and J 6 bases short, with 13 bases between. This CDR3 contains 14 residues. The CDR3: CASSLYEGPGELFF. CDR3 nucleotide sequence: TGTGCCAGCAGTCTATATGAGGGTCCCGGGGAGCTGTTTTTT.

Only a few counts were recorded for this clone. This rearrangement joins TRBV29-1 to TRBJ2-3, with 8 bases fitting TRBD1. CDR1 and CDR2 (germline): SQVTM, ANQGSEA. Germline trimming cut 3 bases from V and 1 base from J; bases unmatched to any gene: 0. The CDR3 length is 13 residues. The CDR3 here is CSVEDRGTDTQYF. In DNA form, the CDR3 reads TGCAGCGTTGAGGACAGGGGCACAGATACGCAGTATTTT.